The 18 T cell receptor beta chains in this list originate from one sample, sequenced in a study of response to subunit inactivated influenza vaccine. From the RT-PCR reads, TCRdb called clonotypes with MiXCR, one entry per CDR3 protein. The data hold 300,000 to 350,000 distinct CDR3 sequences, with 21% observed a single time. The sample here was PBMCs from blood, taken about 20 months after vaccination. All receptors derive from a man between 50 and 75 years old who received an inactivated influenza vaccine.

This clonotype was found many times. In DNA form, the CDR3 reads TGCAGCGTTGAGTTGACAGGGGGCAAAGGCTACACCTTC. It translates to CSVELTGGKGYTF. V and J are TRBV29-1 and TRBJ1-2, with 10 bases fitting TRBD1. The junction had 6 bases not matched to a gene; V was cut back by 3 bases and J by 8 bases. Per the germline V gene, CDR1 is SQVTM and CDR2 is ANQGSEA. This CDR3 has 13 amino acids.

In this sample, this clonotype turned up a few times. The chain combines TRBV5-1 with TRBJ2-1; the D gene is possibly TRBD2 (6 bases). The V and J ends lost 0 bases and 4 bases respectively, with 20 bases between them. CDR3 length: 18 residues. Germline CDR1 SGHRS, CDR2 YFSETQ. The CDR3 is CASSLVTGRGPQYNEQFF. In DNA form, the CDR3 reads TGCGCCAGCAGCTTGGTTACCGGGAGAGGCCCGCAATACAATGAGCAGTTCTTC.

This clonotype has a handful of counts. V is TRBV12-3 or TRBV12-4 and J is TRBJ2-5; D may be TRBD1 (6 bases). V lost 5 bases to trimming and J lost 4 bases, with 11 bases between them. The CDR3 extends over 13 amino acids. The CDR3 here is CASSPGRGETQYF. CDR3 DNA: TGTGCCAGCAGTCCCGGCAGGGGAGAGACCCAGTACTTC.

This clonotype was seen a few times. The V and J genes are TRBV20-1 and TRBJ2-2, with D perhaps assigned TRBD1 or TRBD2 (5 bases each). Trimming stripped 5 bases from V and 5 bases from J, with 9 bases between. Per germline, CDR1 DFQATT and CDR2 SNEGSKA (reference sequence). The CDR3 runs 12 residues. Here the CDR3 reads CSAEGRTGELFF. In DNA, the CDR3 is TGCAGTGCTGAGGGGCGGACCGGGGAGCTGTTTTTT.

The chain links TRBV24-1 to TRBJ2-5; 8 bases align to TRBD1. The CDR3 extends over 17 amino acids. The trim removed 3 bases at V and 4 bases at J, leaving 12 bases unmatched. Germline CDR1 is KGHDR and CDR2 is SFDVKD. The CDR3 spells CATSDPTPGGLIETQYF. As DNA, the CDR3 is TGTGCCACCAGTGATCCCACCCCAGGGGGCTTAATAGAGACCCAGTACTTC.

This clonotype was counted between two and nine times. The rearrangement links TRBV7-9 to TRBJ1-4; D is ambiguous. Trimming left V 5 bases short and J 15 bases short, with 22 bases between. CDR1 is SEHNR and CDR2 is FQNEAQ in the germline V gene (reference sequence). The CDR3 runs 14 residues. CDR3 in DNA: TGTGCCAGCAGCCCCGCTAATCCCAACCCGGACGTGTTTTTT. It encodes CASSPANPNPDVFF.

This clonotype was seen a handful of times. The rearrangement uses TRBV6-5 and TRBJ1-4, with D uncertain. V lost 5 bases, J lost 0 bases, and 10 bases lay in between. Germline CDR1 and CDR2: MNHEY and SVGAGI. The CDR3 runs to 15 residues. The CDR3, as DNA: TGTGCCAGCAGTCCTCGGAGTACAACTAATGAAAAACTGTTTTTT. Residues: CASSPRSTTNEKLFF.

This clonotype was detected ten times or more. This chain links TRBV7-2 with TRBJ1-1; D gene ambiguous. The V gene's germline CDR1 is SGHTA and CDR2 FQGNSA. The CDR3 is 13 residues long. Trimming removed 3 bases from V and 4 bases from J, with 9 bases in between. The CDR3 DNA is TGTGCCAGCAGCTTGGCAGAATCCACTGAAGCTTTCTTT. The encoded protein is CASSLAESTEAFF.

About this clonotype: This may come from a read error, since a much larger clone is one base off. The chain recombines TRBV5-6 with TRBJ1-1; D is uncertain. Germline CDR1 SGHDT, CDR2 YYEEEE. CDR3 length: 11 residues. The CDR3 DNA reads TGTGCCAGCAGCCAGGCGGCTGAAGCTTTATTT. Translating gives CASSQAAEALF.

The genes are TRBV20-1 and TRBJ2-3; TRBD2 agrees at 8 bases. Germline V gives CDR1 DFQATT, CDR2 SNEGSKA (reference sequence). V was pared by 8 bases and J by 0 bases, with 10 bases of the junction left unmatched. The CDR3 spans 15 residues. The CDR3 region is CSSRERETSTDTQYF. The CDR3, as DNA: TGCAGTTCCAGGGAGCGGGAGACTAGCACAGATACGCAGTATTTT.

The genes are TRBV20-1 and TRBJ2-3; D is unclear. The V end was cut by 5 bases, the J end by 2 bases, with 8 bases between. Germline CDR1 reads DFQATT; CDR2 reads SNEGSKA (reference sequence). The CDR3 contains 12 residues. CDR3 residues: CSAPFFTDTQYF. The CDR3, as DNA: TGCAGTGCTCCTTTCTTCACAGATACGCAGTATTTT.

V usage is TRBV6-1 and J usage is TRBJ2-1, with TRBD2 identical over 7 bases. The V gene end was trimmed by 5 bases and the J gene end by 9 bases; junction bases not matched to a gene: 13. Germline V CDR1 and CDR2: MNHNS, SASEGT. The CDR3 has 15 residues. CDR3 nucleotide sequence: TGTGCCAGCAGTCCAGCGTGGGGGGAGGGCACTGAGCAGTTCTTC. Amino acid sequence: CASSPAWGEGTEQFF.

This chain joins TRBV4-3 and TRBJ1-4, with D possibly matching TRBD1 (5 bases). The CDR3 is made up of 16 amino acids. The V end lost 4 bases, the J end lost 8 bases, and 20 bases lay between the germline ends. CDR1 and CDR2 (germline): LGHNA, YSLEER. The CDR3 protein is CASSPTPAGRGEKLFF. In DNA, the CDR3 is TGCGCCAGCAGCCCTACACCCGCAGGGCGCGGGGAAAAACTGTTTTTT.

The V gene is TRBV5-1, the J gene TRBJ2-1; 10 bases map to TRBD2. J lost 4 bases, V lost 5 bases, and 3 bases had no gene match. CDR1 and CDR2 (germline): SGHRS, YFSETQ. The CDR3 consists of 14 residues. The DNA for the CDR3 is TGCGCCAGCAGGCTAGCGGGAGCTTACAATGAGCAGTTCTTC. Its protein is CASRLAGAYNEQFF.

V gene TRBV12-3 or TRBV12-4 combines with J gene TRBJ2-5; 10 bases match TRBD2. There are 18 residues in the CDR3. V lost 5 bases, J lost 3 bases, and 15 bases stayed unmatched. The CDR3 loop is CASSLPTRLAGGKETQYF. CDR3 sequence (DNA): TGTGCCAGCAGTCTACCGACCAGACTAGCGGGCGGTAAAGAGACCCAGTACTTC.

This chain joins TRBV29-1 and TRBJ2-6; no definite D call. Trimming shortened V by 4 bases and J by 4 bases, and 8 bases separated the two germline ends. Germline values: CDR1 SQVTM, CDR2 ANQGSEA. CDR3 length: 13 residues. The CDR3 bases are TGCAGCGTTGTAGGGTCAGGGGCCAACGTCCTGACTTTC. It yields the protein CSVVGSGANVLTF.

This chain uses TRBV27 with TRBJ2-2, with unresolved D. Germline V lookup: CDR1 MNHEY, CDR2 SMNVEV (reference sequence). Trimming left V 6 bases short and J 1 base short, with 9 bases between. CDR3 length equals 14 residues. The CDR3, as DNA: TGTGCCAGCAGCCGTACCCGGAACACCGGGGAGCTGTTTTTT. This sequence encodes CASSRTRNTGELFF.

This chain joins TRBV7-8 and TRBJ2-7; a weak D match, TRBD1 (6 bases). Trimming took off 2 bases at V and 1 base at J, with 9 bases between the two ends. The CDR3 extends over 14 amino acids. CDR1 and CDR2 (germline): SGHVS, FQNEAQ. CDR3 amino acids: CASSLSQGSYEQYF. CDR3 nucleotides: TGTGCCAGCAGCTTAAGCCAGGGGTCCTACGAGCAGTACTTC.